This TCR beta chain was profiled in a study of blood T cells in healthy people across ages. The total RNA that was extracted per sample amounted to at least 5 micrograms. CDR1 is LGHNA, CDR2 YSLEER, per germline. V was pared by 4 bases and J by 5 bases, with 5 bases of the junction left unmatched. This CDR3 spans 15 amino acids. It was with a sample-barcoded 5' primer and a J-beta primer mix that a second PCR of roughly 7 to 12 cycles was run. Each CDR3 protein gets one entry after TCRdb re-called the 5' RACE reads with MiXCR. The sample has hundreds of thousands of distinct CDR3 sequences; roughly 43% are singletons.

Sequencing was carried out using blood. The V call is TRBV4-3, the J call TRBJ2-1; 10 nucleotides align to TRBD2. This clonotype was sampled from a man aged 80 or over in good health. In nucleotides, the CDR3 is TGCGCCAGCAGCCGACTAGCGGGCCAGAACAATGAGCAGTTCTTC. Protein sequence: CASSRLAGQNNEQFF.